Each of the 24 T cell receptor beta chains below was sequenced from the same sample in a study of immune evolution from preneoplasia to lung adenocarcinoma. Sequencing was performed with immunoSEQ multiplex PCR; in TCRdb, only in-frame clones are kept and a portion is missing. The table records some 7,800 clones, approximately 79% of them present only once. The sample comprised FFPE adjacent normal lung tissue. These receptors were collected from a person aged 60-79 years with lung adenocarcinoma.

This clone was detected once. This CDR3 is CASSQGASGGAMETQYF. The CDR3 DNA reads as TGTGCCAGCAGCCAGGGGGCTAGCGGGGGGGCTATGGAGACCCAGTACTTC. The chain joins TRBV4-2 to TRBJ2-5; 12 bases match TRBD2. Germline assignment: CDR1 LGHNA and CDR2 YNFKEQ. V lost 3 bases to trimming and J lost 5 bases; unmatched junction nucleotides: 10. CDR3 length: 17 residues.

This clone showed up just once. The V and J genes are TRBV7-6 and TRBJ2-2, with unresolved D. V was shortened by 3 bases and J by 0 bases, with 8 bases between the two germline ends. In germline, CDR1 is SGHVS, CDR2 FNYEAQ. The CDR3 totals 15 residues. CDR3 sequence reads: CASSFGPTNTGELFF. The CDR3, as DNA: TGTGCCAGCAGCTTTGGGCCCACGAACACCGGGGAGCTGTTTTTT.

The gene calls are TRBV5-1 and TRBJ1-1; D remains ambiguous. CDR3 length equals 13 residues. V was cut by 3 bases and J by 4 bases, with 10 bases left in between. Germline V gene sequence: CDR1 SGHRS, CDR2 YFSETQ. CDR3 region: CASSSYSGTEAFF. CDR3 DNA: TGCGCCAGCAGCTCGTATTCGGGCACTGAAGCTTTCTTT.

This clone occurred a few times. Germline and junction disagree at one end, which may indicate a read error. The V gene is TRBV7-7, the J gene TRBJ2-2, with D perhaps assigned TRBD1 or TRBD2 (5 bases each). Germline V gene sequence: CDR1 SSHAT, CDR2 FNYEAQ (reference sequence). This CDR3 is 14 amino acids long. The CDR3 region is CASSSRDNTGELFF. The CDR3 nucleotides are TGTGCTAGCAGCTCACGGGACAACACCGGGGAGCTGTTTTTT. Filled out from reference TRBV7-7 and TRBJ2-2, the complete variable domain reads GAGVSQSPRYKVTKRGQDVTLRCDPISSHATLYWYQQALGQGPEFLTYFNYEAQPDKSGLPSDRFSAERPEGSISTLTIQRTEQRDSAMYRCASSSRDNTGELFFGEGSRLTVL.

This clone was observed a few times. V gene TRBV6-5 combines with J gene TRBJ1-1; D uncertain. The CDR3 has 14 amino acids. CDR1 MNHEY and CDR2 SVGAGI come from the germline V gene. V lost 0 bases to trimming and J lost 4 bases, with 9 bases between them. The CDR3 bases are TGTGCCAGCAGTTACTCGAGATTTCGCACTGAAGCTTTCTTT. It is translated as CASSYSRFRTEAFF.

The genes are TRBV30 and TRBJ1-5; the D gene is possibly TRBD1 (5 bases). The CDR3 sequence is 14 residues long. The germline V gene encodes CDR1 GTSNPN and CDR2 SVGIG (reference sequence). V gave up 2 bases and J gave up 4 bases, with 12 bases separating them. The DNA of the CDR3 is TGTGCCTGGAGTCAGGGCTTCGAAAATCAGCCCCAGCATTTT. Translating it yields CAWSQGFENQPQHF.

The chain combines TRBV7-9 with TRBJ1-4; D not certain. This CDR3 is built from 14 residues. Per the germline V gene, CDR1 is SEHNR and CDR2 is FQNEAQ (reference sequence). Trimming pared 1 base from V and 8 bases from J, leaving 11 bases between. CDR3 sequence (DNA): TGTGCCAGCAGCTTAGGGACCGTGTGGGAAAAACTGTTTTTT. It specifies CASSLGTVWEKLFF.

This rearrangement joins TRBV6-5 to TRBJ1-5; the D gene is possibly TRBD1 (6 bases). The CDR3 contains 14 residues. Germline loops: CDR1 MNHEY, CDR2 SVGAGI. V gave up 6 bases and J gave up 8 bases, with 17 bases separating them. The CDR3 reads CASSGREGGEPQHF. Written as DNA, the CDR3 is TGTGCCAGCAGCGGAAGGGAAGGGGGTGAGCCCCAGCATTTT.

This sequence joins TRBV5-1 and TRBJ2-5, with D perhaps TRBD1 or TRBD2 (5 bases each). Trimming pared 1 base from V and 5 bases from J, leaving 21 bases between. This CDR3 has 17 amino acids. Germline V lookup: CDR1 SGHRS, CDR2 YFSETQ. The chain's CDR3 is CASSLFIGQDWGETQYF. The CDR3, as DNA: TGCGCCAGCAGCTTGTTCATCGGTCAGGACTGGGGGGAGACCCAGTACTTC.

This clone came up a few times. The rearrangement uses TRBV18 and TRBJ2-1; D might be TRBD2 (6 bases). CDR1 is KGHSH, CDR2 LQKENI, per germline. This CDR3 has 18 residues. Trimming stripped 3 bases from V and 1 base from J, with 19 bases between. The CDR3 spells CASSPYAPGEGSYNEQFF. The CDR3 nucleotides read TGTGCCAGCTCACCGTATGCCCCGGGGGAAGGTTCCTACAATGAGCAGTTCTTC.

This chain joins TRBV11-1 and TRBJ2-7, with TRBD1 matching over 8 bases. This CDR3 has 16 residues. V shed 3 bases and J 2 bases; nucleotides not matched to a gene: 9. Per germline, CDR1 SGHAT and CDR2 FQDESV (reference sequence). In DNA, the CDR3 is TGTGCCAGCAGCTTCTCTGAGGACAGGGTCGCCTACGAGCAGTACTTC. Translation gives CASSFSEDRVAYEQYF.

The rearrangement links TRBV19 to TRBJ2-1; 10 bases align to TRBD1. The trim removed 7 bases at V and 9 bases at J, leaving 12 bases unmatched. The CDR3 contains 15 residues. CDR1 is LNHDA, CDR2 SQIVND, per germline (reference sequence). CDR3: CASNPLRTGGSEQFF. In nucleotides, the CDR3 is TGTGCCAGTAACCCCCTAAGGACAGGGGGATCTGAGCAGTTCTTC.

With regard to this clone: The same CDR3 also results from other DNA sequences found in this sample. The chain employs TRBV5-6 and TRBJ2-5, with D unresolved. This CDR3 comprises 13 residues. The V gene lost 3 bases and the J gene lost 5 bases, with 11 bases spanning the gap. The germline V gene has CDR1 SGHDT and CDR2 YYEEEE. The CDR3 is CASSYGPPETQYF. CDR3 sequence (DNA): TGTGCCAGCAGCTACGGTCCCCCGGAGACCCAGTACTTC. Using reference TRBV5-6 and TRBJ2-5 for the parts outside the CDR3, the full variable domain is DAGVTQSPTHLIKTRGQQVTLRCSPKSGHDTVSWYQQALGQGPQFIFQYYEEEERQRGNFPDRFSGHQFPNYSSELNVNALLLGDSALYLCASSYGPPETQYFGPGTRLLVL.

V is TRBV6-1 and J is TRBJ1-6, with D tentatively TRBD1 (5 bases). In germline, CDR1 is MNHNS, CDR2 SASEGT. Between the trimmed V and J ends, which lost 7 bases and 6 bases, there was a span of 13 bases. The CDR3 has 14 residues. CDR3 nucleotide sequence: TGTGCCAGCACCGAGGGCAGGGCTAATTCACCCCTCCACTTT. Translated: CASTEGRANSPLHF.

In this sample, this clone turned up a few times. The chain employs TRBV7-9 and TRBJ1-1; perhaps TRBD1 as D (6 bases). Trimming took off 6 bases at V and 9 bases at J, with 11 bases between the two ends. The germline V gene has CDR1 SEHNR and CDR2 FQNEAQ (reference sequence). The length of the CDR3 is 11 residues. The CDR3: CASSDDRKAFF. The CDR3 DNA reads TGTGCCAGCAGTGATGACAGGAAAGCTTTCTTT.

The J gene is TRBJ2-7, the V gene TRBV6-6, with unresolved D. The CDR3 has 13 residues. Germline V gene lookup returns CDR1 MNHNY and CDR2 SVGAGI (reference sequence). Trimming took off 5 bases at V and 2 bases at J, with 10 bases between the two ends. The CDR3 region has the DNA TGTGCCAGCAGTCAACAACTAACCTACGAGCAGTACTTC. It codes for CASSQQLTYEQYF.

The V and J genes are TRBV27 and TRBJ2-2, with no clear D. Germline CDR1 reads MNHEY; CDR2 reads SMNVEV (reference sequence). The V gene lost 10 bases and the J gene lost 5 bases, with 5 bases spanning the gap. The CDR3 spans 10 residues. The CDR3 DNA follows: TGTGCCAACGGTACCGGGGAGCTGTTTTTT. Its translation is CANGTGELFF.

This clone was counted between two and nine times. This chain joins TRBV30 and TRBJ2-3; 11 positions match TRBD2. Germline CDR1 reads GTSNPN; CDR2 reads SVGIG (reference sequence). The V gene end was trimmed by 0 bases and the J gene end by 2 bases; junction bases not matched to a gene: 4. CDR3 size: 16 residues. DNA for the CDR3: TGTGCCTGGAGTGTAGGGACTAGCGGTAACACAGATACGCAGTATTTT. Translation gives CAWSVGTSGNTDTQYF.

The chain joins TRBV7-2 to TRBJ1-1, with a weak D call TRBD1 (6 bases). The CDR3 totals 14 residues. The V and J ends lost 1 base and 9 bases respectively, with 15 bases between them. In germline, CDR1 is SGHTA, CDR2 FQGNSA. Here the CDR3 DNA reads TGTGCCAGCAGCTTAGGTATCCGGGGGCAGCAAGCTTTCTTT. It yields the protein CASSLGIRGQQAFF. The full variable domain, completed using reference TRBV7-2 and TRBJ1-1, is GAGVSQSPSNKVTEKGKDVELRCDPISGHTALYWYRQSLGQGLEFLIYFQGNSAPDKSGLPSDRFSAERTGGSVSTLTIQRTQQEDSAVYLCASSLGIRGQQAFFGQGTRLTVV.

The chain employs TRBV2 and TRBJ1-1; no reliable D call. Germline loops: CDR1 SNHLY, CDR2 FYNNEI. The CDR3 has 13 amino acids. Trimming left V 6 bases short and J 1 base short, with 9 bases between. CDR3 in amino acids: CASRGSRNTEAFF. The DNA of the CDR3 is TGTGCCAGCAGGGGGAGCAGGAACACTGAAGCTTTCTTT.

The gene calls are TRBV11-2 and TRBJ2-2, with TRBD2 matching over 7 bases. Germline CDR1 is SGHAT and CDR2 is FQNNGV. Trimming at V came to 4 bases and at J to 6 bases, leaving 2 bases not matched to a gene. This CDR3 has 13 residues. CDR3 protein: CASSSGLAGELFF. The CDR3 DNA sequence: TGTGCCAGCAGCTCAGGACTAGCCGGGGAGCTGTTTTTT.

J is TRBJ1-4 and V is TRBV6-5, with 8 bases matching TRBD1. Per germline, CDR1 MNHEY and CDR2 SVGAGI. With V trimmed by 8 bases and J by 5 bases, 10 bases remained unmatched. The CDR3 consists of 15 residues. The CDR3 reads CASSRQGRTNEKLFF. DNA of the CDR3: TGTGCCAGCTCCCGACAGGGGCGGACCAATGAAAAACTGTTTTTT.

The rearrangement joins TRBV7-8 to TRBJ2-7; 14 positions match TRBD2. This CDR3 is built from 18 residues. Germline CDR1 reads SGHVS; CDR2 reads FQNEAQ. V lost 5 bases to trimming and J lost 0 bases; unmatched junction nucleotides: 9. The chain's CDR3 is CASSPRTSGGPSSYEQYF. Here the CDR3 DNA reads TGTGCCAGCAGCCCCCGGACTAGCGGGGGGCCAAGCTCCTACGAGCAGTACTTC.

The chain joins TRBV10-3 to TRBJ2-1, with TRBD2 identical over 11 bases. In germline, CDR1 is ENHRY, CDR2 SYGVKD. V shed 1 base, J shed 2 bases, and the junction held 1 base outside the gene matches. This CDR3 region has 16 residues. The CDR3 protein is CAISELAGGPYNEQFF. Written as DNA, the CDR3 is TGTGCCATCAGTGAGTTAGCGGGAGGGCCCTACAATGAGCAGTTCTTC.